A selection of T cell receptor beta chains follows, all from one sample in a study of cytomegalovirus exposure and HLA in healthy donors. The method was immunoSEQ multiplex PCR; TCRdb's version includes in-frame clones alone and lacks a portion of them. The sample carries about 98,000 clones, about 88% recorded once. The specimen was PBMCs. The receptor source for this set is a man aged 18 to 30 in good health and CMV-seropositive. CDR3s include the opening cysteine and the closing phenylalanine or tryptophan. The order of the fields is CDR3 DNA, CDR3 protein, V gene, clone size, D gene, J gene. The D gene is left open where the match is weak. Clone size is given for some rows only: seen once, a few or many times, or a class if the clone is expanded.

TGTGCCAGCAGTTCAGACAGGTACGAGCAGTACTTC CASSSDRYEQYF TRBV28 large . TRBJ2-7
TGTGCCAGCAGCGCCGACAGGGTTCTTCAGCCCCAGCATTTT CASSADRVLQPQHF TRBV7-9 . TRBD1 TRBJ1-5
TGCGCCAGCAGCTTCCGCTCGGGTGCGGAGAGCTCCTACAATGAGCAGTTCTTC CASSFRSGAESSYNEQFF TRBV5-1 . . TRBJ2-1
TGTGCCAGTAGTACCAGACAGACTTCCACCAATCAGCCCCAGCATTTT CASSTRQTSTNQPQHF TRBV19 few . TRBJ1-5
TGTGCCAGCAGCGACCGGGACACCTCTGGAAACACCATATATTTT CASSDRDTSGNTIYF TRBV11-3 once . TRBJ1-3
TGTGCCAGACCCGAGAGGTGTGGTATGGAGACCCAGTACTTC CARPERCGMETQYF TRBV5-6 . . TRBJ2-5
TGCGCCAGTCGACCGGGATCGTATACCGGGGAGCTGTTTTTT CASRPGSYTGELFF TRBV10-2 once . TRBJ2-2
TGTGCCAGCAGTTACAAAGGACATCTTTCTACCGAGCAGTACTTC CASSYKGHLSTEQYF TRBV6-5 . . TRBJ2-7
TGTGCCAGCAGCGTAGGAGCCGTGGCGGGGTACGAGCAGTACTTC CASSVGAVAGYEQYF TRBV9 . . TRBJ2-7
TGTGCCAGTAGTCCCGACAGTTTACACTATGGCTACACCTTC CASSPDSLHYGYTF TRBV19 . . TRBJ1-2
TGTGCCAGCAGCTTGACAGTAGCTAACTATGGCTACACCTTC CASSLTVANYGYTF TRBV7-9 . . TRBJ1-2
TGTGCCACCAGCAGGGAGTCTAGCGTTCAAGAGACCCAGTACTTC CATSRESSVQETQYF TRBV15 . . TRBJ2-5
TGTGCCAGCAGCTTCAGACTAGCGCACTACAATGAGCAGTTCTTC CASSFRLAHYNEQFF TRBV5-4 . TRBD2 TRBJ2-1
TGTGCCAGCACCTCCCAGACTAGCGCAAGCACAGATACGCAGTATTTT CASTSQTSASTDTQYF TRBV7-6 . TRBD2 TRBJ2-3
TGTGCCACCAGCACGTACAGGGGCGGGGGGTTGACAGATACGCAGTATTTT CATSTYRGGGLTDTQYF TRBV15 . . TRBJ2-3
TGTGCCAGCAGCCTGAGCGGGCCCCTAAGCAATCAGCCCCAGCATTTT CASSLSGPLSNQPQHF TRBV5-6 once . TRBJ1-5
TGTGCCAGCAGTTCCGGTTGGGCCGGGAGAATCATCTACGAGCAGTACTTC CASSSGWAGRIIYEQYF TRBV28 . . TRBJ2-7
TGTGCCAGCAGGCCGATAGCGGGATCCCTTTACGAGCAGTACTTC CASRPIAGSLYEQYF TRBV27 . TRBD2 TRBJ2-7
TGTGCCAGCAGCCCATTAGCGGGGGGGAGCACAGATACGCAGTATTTT CASSPLAGGSTDTQYF TRBV5-4 . TRBD2 TRBJ2-3
TGTGCCAGCAGCCAAGAGAAGCGGGGGGGCACGGGATACGAGCAGTACTTC CASSQEKRGGTGYEQYF TRBV4-2 . TRBD2 TRBJ2-7
TGCGCCAGCAGCCGTCTAGCGGGTCGAGGCGGGGAGACCCAGTACTTC CASSRLAGRGGETQYF TRBV5-1 . TRBD2 TRBJ2-5
TGTGCCAGCAGCCTCGGACTAGCGGGATTAGAGACCCAGTACTTC CASSLGLAGLETQYF TRBV7-9 . TRBD2 TRBJ2-5
TGTGCCAGCAGTGAAGCGTGGGGGGGAAGGCAGTTCTTC CASSEAWGGRQFF TRBV6-1 . TRBD2 TRBJ2-1
TGTGCCATCAAAGAGCCGGGACAGACCTACGAGCAGTACTTC CAIKEPGQTYEQYF TRBV10-3 . TRBD1 TRBJ2-7
TGTGCCAGCAGTTTGTATAGCGGGGGGAACAATGAGCAGTTCTTC CASSLYSGGNNEQFF TRBV27 . TRBD2 TRBJ2-1
TGTGCCAGCAGCTACAGCTCCAGAGCTAACTATGGCTACACCTTC CASSYSSRANYGYTF TRBV7-2 . . TRBJ1-2
TGTGCCAGCAGCCAAGACCTCTTGGGCCCAGGGGGGAACTATGGCTACACCTTC CASSQDLLGPGGNYGYTF TRBV14 . TRBD1 TRBJ1-2
TGTGCCAGCAGCTTATTCAGGGGCGCTAGCGGCTCCTACGAGCAGTACTTC CASSLFRGASGSYEQYF TRBV11-2 . . TRBJ2-7
TGTGCCAGCAGTCCAGCTATTGGTGGGGCAGGCGAGCAGTACTTC CASSPAIGGAGEQYF TRBV28 . . TRBJ2-7
TGCGCCAGCAGCTTGGCTCCGGGAAACAATGAGCAGTTCTTC CASSLAPGNNEQFF TRBV5-1 . . TRBJ2-1
TGTGCCAGCAGCTTACTTCCACCGCGGGAGACCCAGTACTTC CASSLLPPRETQYF TRBV7-6 . . TRBJ2-5
TGTGCCAGCAGCCAAAGACAGGGGTTGAGGTTGGTTGGCGGGAGGGCCGTGAACTACGAGCAGTACTTC CASSQRQGLRLVGGRAVNYEQYF TRBV4-2 . . TRBJ2-7
TGTGCCAGCAGCCAAGGACAGGTGCAGCCCCAGCATTTT CASSQGQVQPQHF TRBV4-2 few . TRBJ1-5
TGTGCCAGCAGTTTAACAGAGAACACCGGGGAGCTGTTTTTT CASSLTENTGELFF TRBV28 . . TRBJ2-2
TGTGCCAGTAGTATAGGACTAGCGGGAGAGGGAGATACGCAGTATTTT CASSIGLAGEGDTQYF TRBV19 once TRBD2 TRBJ2-3
TGTGCCAGCAGCTCCGGACTAATCACCGGGGAGCTGTTTTTT CASSSGLITGELFF TRBV13 . . TRBJ2-2
TGCGCCAGCAGCTTGGGGGGCCTATATCAGCCCCAGCATTTT CASSLGGLYQPQHF TRBV5-1 . . TRBJ1-5